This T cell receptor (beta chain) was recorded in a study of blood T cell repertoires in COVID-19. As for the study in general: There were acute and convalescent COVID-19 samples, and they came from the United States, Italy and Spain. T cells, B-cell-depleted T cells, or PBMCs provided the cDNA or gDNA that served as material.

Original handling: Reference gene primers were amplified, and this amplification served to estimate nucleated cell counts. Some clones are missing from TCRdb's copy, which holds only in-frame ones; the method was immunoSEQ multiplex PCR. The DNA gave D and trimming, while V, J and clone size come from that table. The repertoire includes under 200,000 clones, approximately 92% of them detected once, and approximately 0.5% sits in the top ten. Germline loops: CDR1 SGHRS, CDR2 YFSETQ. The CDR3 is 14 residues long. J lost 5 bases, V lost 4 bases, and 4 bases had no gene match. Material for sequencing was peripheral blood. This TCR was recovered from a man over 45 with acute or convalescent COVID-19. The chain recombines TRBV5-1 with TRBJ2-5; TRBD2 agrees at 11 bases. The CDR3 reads CASSLTSGGETQYF. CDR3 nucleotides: TGCGCCAGCAGCCTAACTAGCGGGGGTGAGACCCAGTACTTC.